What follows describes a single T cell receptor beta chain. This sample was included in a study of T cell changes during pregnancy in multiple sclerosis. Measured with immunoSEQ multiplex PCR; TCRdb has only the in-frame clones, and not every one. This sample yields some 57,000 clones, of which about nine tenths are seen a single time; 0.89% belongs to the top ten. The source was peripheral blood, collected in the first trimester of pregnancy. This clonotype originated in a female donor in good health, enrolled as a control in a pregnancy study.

This CDR3 is CASSSDRNQPQHF. In DNA, the CDR3 is TGTGCCAGCAGCTCGGACAGGAATCAGCCCCAGCATTTT. The chain recombines TRBV6-5 with TRBJ1-5, with 7 positions matching TRBD1. The CDR3 is 13 amino acids. The V and J ends lost 6 bases and 4 bases, in that order; junction bases with no gene match: 3. Germline CDR1 and CDR2: MNHEY and SVGAGI.